This paragraph reports one T cell receptor (beta chain). There are many counts of this clone. Its antigen remains undetermined. The read halts 3 residues ahead of the CDR3 end, with the missing end drawn from the germline J gene. The germline ends are 6 bases apart after V is trimmed by 6 bases and J by 1 base. From the cysteine up to the phenylalanine, the CDR3 has a length of 12 residues. The 27 bases shown cover part of the CDR3, and their frame starts at base 1. Taken from the germline V gene, the CDR1 and CDR2 loops are SGHTA and FQGNSA. For sequencing input, CVID and control samples contributed equivalent amounts of genomic DNA. For every sample, a 60 bp segment covering the rearranged TCRbeta CDR3 region was amplified and then sequenced. The immunoSEQ assay, a bias-corrected multiplex PCR combined with high-throughput sequencing, was used for TCRbeta amplification. The paper's data handling went like this. Every unique nucleotide sequence was considered a clone and was annotated with V, D and J genes, copy number and frequency. Sequences were labeled productive if in frame, and non-productive if out of frame or containing stop codons. As previously described, clonality was calculated on the basis of Shannon's entropy. The predicted amino acid sequences of productive clones were used to derive the mean CDR3 Kyte-Doolittle hydropathy. Scaled V gene usage was hierarchically clustered using Manhattan distance and complete linkage with the R hclust function. Clone sharing by CDR3 amino acid sequence was assessed by resampling 12 repertoires per group over 100 rounds. The repertoires were screened for around 70 published EBV-specific TCRbeta sequences and roughly 240 published CMV-specific TCRbeta sequences. Two CVID samples yielding fewer than 10,000 sequences were excluded from analysis, leaving over 35 CVID repertoires. TCRdb carries this immuneACCESS record with in-frame sequences only. Its versions omit some clonotypes, under half of them owing to an unresolved V gene in the studies checked, with the rest unexplained. For V, J and clone size, that table is used; D and trimming come from the DNA. Across this sample, about 15,000 clones were tabulated and none appeared just once. The ten biggest clones cover about 14% of the sample.

The sample originates from a study of T cell clonality in common variable immunodeficiency (dated by TCRdb to between 2014 and 2017). Broad study findings and their caveats: Reportedly, TCRbeta sequences from CVID had fewer deletions and N-nucleotide insertions, and highly modified clones with 13 or more V deletions were absent from CVID. The authors noted that sequencing repertoires of T cell subpopulations would be needed to clarify what caused the increased clonality in CVID. Although equal DNA input was used, an average of approximately 74,000 unique sequences per sample was obtained for controls, compared with around 32,000 for CVID samples. Healthy controls shared more TCRbeta clones with each other than CVID subjects shared among themselves (p < 0.0001). Patient heterogeneity within the CVID cohort put limits on correlating repertoire features with clinical complications. Compared with healthy controls, CVID subjects showed increased TCRbeta clonality (t-test p = 0.018), a feature most characteristic of about a third of subjects.

CVID was diagnosed by standard criteria: serum IgG, IgA and/or IgM reduced below normal range, plus specific antibody deficiency. A total of 45 or so subjects (approximately 15 female and some 30 male; age range roughly 8 to 70 years, mean age around 40) were included in the CVID group. Predominantly Caucasian heritage was noted among both the CVID patients and the healthy controls. At the time of study participation, every CVID subject had been on replacement immunoglobulin therapy for one year or longer. When blood was collected, none of the CVID subjects were ill or on immunomodulatory or immunosuppressive medication. From each donor, roughly 4.5 to 9 ml of heparinized peripheral whole blood was collected. TCRbeta CDR3 repertoires were sequenced from genomic DNA of adults with common variable immune deficiency (CVID) and healthy adult controls. Diluted blood was subjected to density centrifugation over Hypaque 1077 or Ficoll-Paque for isolation of peripheral blood mononuclear cells. Genomic DNA was obtained from unsorted mononuclear cells using either Qiagen column purification or a centrifugation-based method.

The receptor comes from a human donor with common variable immunodeficiency. The sequence joins TRBV7-2 to TRBJ1-1, with the D gene not confidently named. Material for sequencing was peripheral blood mononuclear cells. This receptor carries the CDR3 CASSSRNTEAFF. The covered CDR3 bases are TGTGCCAGCAGTTCTAGGAACACTGAA.